This record covers a single T cell receptor (beta chain). This clone appeared once. No antigen is known for it. Base qualities are missing; no much larger clone stands one base away. The entry originates in a study of blood T cell repertoires in COVID-19 (dated by TCRdb to 2018 to 2020). As for the study more broadly: Samples from collaborators originated in the United States, Italy and Spain and spanned both the acute and convalescent phases of COVID-19. The material from the prospective study consisted of cDNA or gDNA derived from T cells, B-cell-depleted T cells, or PBMCs. Subjects who had been exposed to COVID-19, were actively infected with it, or had recovered from it provided the deeply sampled blood TCRbeta repertoires that made up the dataset. The repertoires were released in a freely available public database intended as a resource for research on the immune response to SARS-CoV-2. Samples came from the ongoing ImmuneRACE study (first 160 participants) plus 1,254 subjects from 6 global collaborators. Nearly every sample came with metadata listing a de-identified subject ID, COVID-19 status, age in years and sex. Where HLA class I and class II types were available, the types were taken from metadata supplied by the sample provider, not from assay-based typing. Beyond this particular receptor, the publication reports: The amount of clinical and demographic metadata varied by source and participant and was provided uncurated.

TCRbeta CDR3 regions were amplified from genomic DNA by means of the immunoSEQ Assay, a bias-controlled multiplex PCR. On the authors' methods: Within the assay, amplification of reference gene primers was used to estimate how many nucleated cells each sample contained. Sequence reads were collapsed and filtered to measure the absolute abundance of every unique TCRbeta CDR3 rearrangement. Productive Simpson clonality was computed per sample as the square root of Simpson's diversity index over productive rearrangements. TCRdb mirrors the immuneACCESS table, restricted to in-frame sequences. Some clones are absent from its copies; in checked studies, under half trace to an unresolved V gene, and the reason for the others is unknown. V, J and clone size are taken as reported in that table, and D and trimming were inferred from the DNA itself. In all, the sample holds a few hundred thousand clones, and around 78% of those were seen once. The ten largest clones take up under 5.5% of the sample.

A second Seattle source provided samples from volunteer blood donors who had recovered from COVID-19. Whole blood was collected in K2EDTA tubes by collaborating institutions according to the institutions' own protocols. For TCRbeta analysis, collaborators shipped samples in one of three forms: frozen whole blood, isolated PBMCs, or DNA extracted from either of those sample types. The CDR3 runs 15 residues from the cysteine to the phenylalanine. This entry keeps only the CDR3 DNA: 45 bases, framed from base 1. Trimming leaves V shorter by 6 bases and J shorter by 0 bases, with the junction holding 7 bases beyond the gene matches. The germline V gene (reference sequence) sets CDR1 to WNHNN and CDR2 to SYGVQD.

The sequence was obtained from a man between 60 and 75 years old who had recovered from COVID-19. Sequencing was done on a sample of peripheral blood. Rearrangement joined TRBV10-1 to TRBJ2-7, with 8 bases in between that match TRBD2. The CDR3 reads CASSRSGSSSYEQYF. In nucleotide form, the sequence is TGCGCCAGCAGCCGGAGCGGGAGTTCCTCCTACGAGCAGTACTTC.